Listed here are 26 T cell receptor beta chains from one sample, sequenced in a study of blood T cells in healthy people across ages (dated by TCRdb to between 2015 and 2017). Libraries were made using 5' RACE. Sequencing instrument: Illumina HiSeq 2500. A second roughly 6 to 11 cycle PCR used a sample-barcoded 5' primer and a J-beta primer mix. The public reads were reprocessed in TCRdb via fastp at Q25 and MiXCR, keeping in-frame beta chains. Each entry merges the rows of one CDR3 protein and shows their most common DNA and genes. This sample comprises 980,000 or so distinct CDR3 sequences, under 50% of them detected only once. The ten biggest clones cover around 15% of the sample. The sequencing sample was made of blood. The receptor set was obtained from a man aged 25 to 40 in good health.

This chain joins TRBV3-1 and TRBJ1-1; 7 positions match TRBD1. The CDR3 totals 13 residues. Trimming removed 2 bases from V and 10 bases from J; junction bases left unmatched: 7. CDR1 LGHDT and CDR2 YNNKEL come from the germline V gene (reference sequence). CDR3 sequence (DNA): TGTGCCAGCAGCCAATCAGGACAGGCGGGAGCTTTCTTT. As protein: CASSQSGQAGAFF.

This rearrangement joins TRBV24-1 to TRBJ1-2; D is ambiguous. V lost 9 bases and J 7 bases, leaving 20 bases between the germline ends. The CDR3 length is 14 residues. CDR1 is KGHDR and CDR2 is SFDVKD in the germline V gene. Written as DNA, the CDR3 is TGTGCCACCCTTGAAGGGTCCTTCCCCTTTGGCTACACCTTC. As protein: CATLEGSFPFGYTF.

This chain joins TRBV20-1 and TRBJ2-7; no definite D call. The CDR3 runs 14 residues. Deletions cut 3 bases from V and 0 bases from J, with 12 bases between. Germline V lookup: CDR1 DFQATT, CDR2 SNEGSKA (reference sequence). The CDR3 sequence: CSARIQGGSYEQYF. The CDR3 bases are TGCAGTGCTAGGATTCAAGGCGGCTCCTACGAGCAGTACTTC.

The V call is TRBV6-5, the J call TRBJ2-7, with 10 bases identical to TRBD2. CDR1 is MNHEY and CDR2 is SVGAGI in the germline V gene. The V segment lost 6 bases and the J segment 2 bases; nucleotides outside the gene matches: 10. This CDR3 has 16 residues. Here the CDR3 DNA reads TGTGCCAGCAGGGCAGCTTCTAGCGGGGGAACCTACGAGCAGTACTTC. Its translation: CASRAASSGGTYEQYF.

The chain uses TRBV20-1 and TRBJ2-7, with 8 bases aligning to TRBD1. The CDR3 sequence is 14 residues long. CDR1 DFQATT and CDR2 SNEGSKA come from the germline V gene (reference sequence). Trimming at V came to 1 base and at J to 5 bases, leaving 7 bases not matched to a gene. For the CDR3, the DNA is TGCAGTGCTAGAGCGGACAGGGTCCGAAACGAGCAGTACTTC. This gives the protein CSARADRVRNEQYF.

The chain is built from TRBV29-1 and TRBJ1-4, with D possibly being TRBD1 (5 bases). The CDR3 is 12 residues long. In germline, CDR1 is SQVTM, CDR2 ANQGSEA. V was trimmed by 7 bases and J by 4 bases, leaving 10 bases between them. For the CDR3, the DNA is TGCAGCGCTCTGGACAATAATGAAAAACTGTTTTTT. Translated: CSALDNNEKLFF.

This clonotype was found a few times. V usage is TRBV12-3 or TRBV12-4 and J usage is TRBJ2-3; D could derive from TRBD1 or TRBD2 (5 bases each). The CDR3 is made up of 15 amino acids. V shed 2 bases and J shed 2 bases, with 11 bases lying between them. CDR3 protein: CASSLRLGDTDTQYF. The CDR3 coding sequence is TGTGCCAGCAGTTTAAGGCTGGGGGACACAGATACGCAGTATTTT.

The table lists this clonotype with many counts. The V and J genes are TRBV28 and TRBJ2-1; 15 positions agree with TRBD2. After removal of 5 bases from V and 7 bases from J, the junction contained 3 bases not matched to a gene. CDR1 and CDR2 (germline): MDHEN, SYDVKM. The CDR3 spans 15 residues. The CDR3 nucleotides read TGTGCCAGCAGTCCCGGGACTAGCGGGGGGAATGAGCAGTTCTTC. This sequence encodes CASSPGTSGGNEQFF.

The chain combines TRBV6-1 with TRBJ2-2, with 12 bases fitting TRBD2. V gave up 11 bases and J gave up 2 bases; unmatched junction bases: 12. CDR1 and CDR2 from the germline V gene are MNHNS and SASEGT. The CDR3 consists of 17 residues. CDR3 bases: TGTGCCGGGCCCACCTGGACTAGCGGGGAAAACACCGGGGAGCTGTTTTTT. Translated, it gives CAGPTWTSGENTGELFF.

CDR3 nucleotide sequence: TGTGCCAGCAGCTTAGATCGGTCCGGGAAGAGGACACCCCTCCACTTT. It translates to CASSLDRSGKRTPLHF. The V call is TRBV11-2, the J call TRBJ1-6; D gene unclear. The CDR3 is 16 residues long. CDR1 SGHAT and CDR2 FQNNGV come from the germline V gene. Trimming shortened V by 0 bases and J by 11 bases, and 17 bases separated the two germline ends.

The rearrangement joins TRBV27 to TRBJ2-1; D possibly uses TRBD1 or TRBD2 (6 bases each). The CDR3 length is 16 residues. With 6 bases removed from V and 8 bases from J, the gap between germline ends came to 23 bases. Germline V gene lookup returns CDR1 MNHEY and CDR2 SMNVEV (reference sequence). CDR3 region: CASRTPLGGHQDEQFF. DNA of the CDR3: TGTGCCAGCAGAACTCCATTGGGGGGCCACCAAGATGAGCAGTTCTTC.

The chain has TRBV7-2 and TRBJ2-3, with D uncertain. The germline V gene encodes CDR1 SGHTA and CDR2 FQGNSA. V dropped 1 base and J dropped 3 bases, with 11 bases sitting between them. This CDR3 has 15 amino acids. The CDR3 loop reads CASSLDGRRTDTQYF. The CDR3 region has the DNA TGTGCCAGCAGCTTAGATGGCAGGCGGACAGATACGCAGTATTTT.

The V call is TRBV30, the J call TRBJ1-3; 8 bases align to TRBD1. CDR1 GTSNPN and CDR2 SVGIG come from the germline V gene (reference sequence). The CDR3 contains 16 residues. The V segment lost 4 bases and the J segment 4 bases; nucleotides outside the gene matches: 12. CDR3 DNA sequence: TGTGCCTGGACCGGACAGGGAGGAATTTCCGGAAACACCATATATTTT. This gives the protein CAWTGQGGISGNTIYF.

This clonotype has at least ten counts. J is TRBJ1-6 and V is TRBV4-1, with unresolved D. The ends were cut back, 0 bases at V and 7 bases at J, with 10 bases in the middle. CDR1 is MGHRA, CDR2 YSYEKL, per germline. The CDR3 covers 15 residues. The DNA for the CDR3 is TGCGCCAGCAGCCAAGAATATGTGGGAAATTCACCCCTCCACTTT. Translating gives CASSQEYVGNSPLHF.

In its sample, this clonotype was seen a few times. The V call is TRBV4-1, the J call TRBJ2-4; D perhaps matches TRBD1 (6 bases). The ends were cut back, 1 base at V and 0 bases at J, with 22 bases in the middle. This CDR3 region has 20 residues. Germline CDR1 reads MGHRA; CDR2 reads YSYEKL. In DNA, the CDR3 is TGCGCCAGCAGCCAAGGCCTTGGGGGCGTATCTCAGATAGCCAAAAACATTCAGTACTTC. It specifies CASSQGLGGVSQIAKNIQYF.

CDR3 DNA sequence: TGTGCCAGCAGGATAGCCCAGAGGGCCGGTCGCGAGCAGTACTTC. As protein: CASRIAQRAGREQYF. The rearrangement uses TRBV28 and TRBJ2-7; tentatively, D is TRBD2 (5 bases). The V and J ends lost 6 bases and 6 bases respectively, with 21 bases between them. This CDR3 has 15 residues. The V gene's germline CDR1 is MDHEN and CDR2 SYDVKM.

This rearrangement joins TRBV5-1 to TRBJ2-1; D tentatively fits TRBD1 or TRBD2 (5 bases each). The DNA end is a closer match to TRBJ2-7, so the J assignment may be wrong. The CDR3 consists of 15 residues. Germline V lookup: CDR1 SGHRS, CDR2 YFSETQ. The CDR3 nucleotides read TGCGCCAGCAGCTTGGTGGGGGAGACCTACAATGAGCAGTACTTC. This sequence encodes CASSLVGETYNEQYF.

On this clonotype: One end of the junction does not line up with germline, which may come from a read error. V usage is TRBV28 and J usage is TRBJ1-2; 9 positions match TRBD1. The CDR3 consists of 14 residues. Germline V gene lookup returns CDR1 MDHEN and CDR2 SYDVKM. The CDR3 DNA sequence: TGTGTCAGCTACCCGGGACAGGGCTTTTATGGCTACACCTTC. It codes for CVSYPGQGFYGYTF.

The V gene is TRBV27, the J gene TRBJ1-4, with D unclear. The CDR3 is 15 amino acids. Germline V gene sequence: CDR1 MNHEY, CDR2 SMNVEV (reference sequence). The ends were cut back, 6 bases at V and 3 bases at J, with 14 bases in the middle. CDR3 in amino acids: CASSLGPAANEKLFF. The DNA for the CDR3 is TGTGCCAGCAGCCTCGGACCCGCGGCTAATGAAAAACTGTTTTTT.

This clonotype showed up just a few times. The chain carries TRBV2 and TRBJ2-1; 7 nucleotides line up with TRBD1. The J segment lost 8 bases and the V segment lost 7 bases, leaving 8 bases of the junction unmatched. This CDR3 region has 13 residues. CDR1 is SNHLY, CDR2 FYNNEI, per germline. The CDR3 loop reads CASIGQARHEQFF. CDR3 DNA sequence: TGTGCCAGCATAGGACAGGCCCGACATGAGCAGTTCTTC.

The rearrangement links TRBV6-5 to TRBJ2-1; TRBD2 matches at 7 bases. Losses at the gene ends were 6 bases for V and 2 bases for J; bases not matched to a gene: 10. The CDR3 runs to 16 residues. The germline gives CDR1 MNHEY, CDR2 SVGAGI. CDR3 protein: CASSPLTAGAYNEQFF. CDR3 DNA sequence: TGTGCCAGCAGCCCCCTAACGGCGGGGGCCTACAATGAGCAGTTCTTC.

The V gene is TRBV12-3 or TRBV12-4, the J gene TRBJ2-2; D tentatively fits TRBD1 or TRBD2 (5 bases each). V gave up 0 bases and J gave up 4 bases, with 9 bases separating them. This CDR3 region has 15 residues. DNA for the CDR3: TGTGCCAGCAGTTTAGCAGGGGCGGGCACCGGGGAGCTGTTTTTT. Translated, it gives CASSLAGAGTGELFF.

The rearrangement joins TRBV3-1 to TRBJ2-5; D call uncertain. Germline CDR1 is LGHDT and CDR2 is YNNKEL (reference sequence). This CDR3 comprises 15 residues. The ends were cut back, 1 base at V and 0 bases at J, with 9 bases in the middle. CDR3: CASSQVAAHQETQYF. The CDR3 DNA reads TGTGCCAGCAGCCAAGTGGCAGCTCACCAAGAGACCCAGTACTTC.

Ten or more counts support this clonotype. The J gene is TRBJ2-5, the V gene TRBV9, with D possibly being TRBD2 (5 bases). The CDR3 totals 15 residues. Deletions cut 0 bases from V and 0 bases from J, with 9 bases between. Per the germline V gene, CDR1 is SGDLS and CDR2 is YYNGEE. CDR3 sequence: CASSVAVGDQETQYF. As DNA, the CDR3 is TGTGCCAGCAGCGTAGCGGTGGGAGACCAAGAGACCCAGTACTTC.

This clonotype has only a few counts. The chain is built from TRBV3-1 and TRBJ2-7, with TRBD1 matching over 8 bases. The CDR3 has 15 amino acids. Germline V lookup: CDR1 LGHDT, CDR2 YNNKEL (reference sequence). Losses at the gene ends were 0 bases for V and 3 bases for J; bases not matched to a gene: 4. The CDR3 DNA reads TGTGCCAGCAGCCAAGAACAGGGGGTATACTACGAGCAGTACTTC. This codes for CASSQEQGVYYEQYF.

As concerns this clonotype: It may be a read error: a sequence one base away is much more abundant. The chain couples TRBV4-1 to TRBJ2-7, with 11 bases identical to TRBD1. The V and J ends lost 4 bases and 0 bases, in that order; junction bases with no gene match: 2. Looked up from germline, CDR1 is MGHRA and CDR2 is YSYEKL. This CDR3 is built from 15 residues. Here the CDR3 reads CASSRGQGGSYEQYF. The CDR3 coding sequence is TGCGCCAGCAGCCGGGGACAGGGGGGCTCCTACGAGCAGTACTTC.